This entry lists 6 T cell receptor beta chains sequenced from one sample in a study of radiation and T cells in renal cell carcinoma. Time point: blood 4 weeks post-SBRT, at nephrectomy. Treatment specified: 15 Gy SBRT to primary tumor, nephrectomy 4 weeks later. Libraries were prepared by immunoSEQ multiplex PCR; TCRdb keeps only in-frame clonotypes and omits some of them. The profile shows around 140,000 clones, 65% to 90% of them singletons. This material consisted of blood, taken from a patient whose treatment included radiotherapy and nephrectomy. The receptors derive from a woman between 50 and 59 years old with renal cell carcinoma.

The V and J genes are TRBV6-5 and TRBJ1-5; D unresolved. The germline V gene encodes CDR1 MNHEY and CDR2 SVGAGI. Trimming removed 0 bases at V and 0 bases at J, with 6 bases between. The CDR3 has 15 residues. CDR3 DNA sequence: TGTGCCAGCAGTTACTCCCCATATAGCAATCAGCCCCAGCATTTT. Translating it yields CASSYSPYSNQPQHF.

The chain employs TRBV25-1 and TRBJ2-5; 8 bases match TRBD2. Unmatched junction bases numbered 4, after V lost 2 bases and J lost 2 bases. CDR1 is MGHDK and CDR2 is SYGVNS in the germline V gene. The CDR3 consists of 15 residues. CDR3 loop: CASSEVRGGQETQYF. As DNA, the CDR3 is TGTGCCAGCAGTGAAGTCCGCGGGGGGCAAGAGACCCAGTACTTC.

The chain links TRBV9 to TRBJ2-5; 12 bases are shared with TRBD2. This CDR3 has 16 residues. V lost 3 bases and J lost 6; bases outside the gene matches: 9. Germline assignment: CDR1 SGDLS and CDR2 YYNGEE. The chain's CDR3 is CASSGGLAGGPKTQYF. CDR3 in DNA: TGTGCCAGCAGCGGAGGCCTAGCGGGGGGGCCGAAGACCCAGTACTTC.

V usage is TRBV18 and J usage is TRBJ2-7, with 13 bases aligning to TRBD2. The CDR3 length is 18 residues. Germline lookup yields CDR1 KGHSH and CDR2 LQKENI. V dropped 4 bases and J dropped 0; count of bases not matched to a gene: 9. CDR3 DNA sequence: TGTGCCAGCTCACTAACCCAAGGACTAGCGGGGGACTCCTACGAGCAGTACTTC. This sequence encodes CASSLTQGLAGDSYEQYF.

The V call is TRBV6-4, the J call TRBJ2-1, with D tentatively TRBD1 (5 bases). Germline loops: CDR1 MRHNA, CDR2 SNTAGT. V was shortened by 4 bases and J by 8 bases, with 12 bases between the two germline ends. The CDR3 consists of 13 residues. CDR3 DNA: TGTGCCAGCAGTGGGACACGGGCGGATGAGCAGTTCTTC. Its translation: CASSGTRADEQFF.

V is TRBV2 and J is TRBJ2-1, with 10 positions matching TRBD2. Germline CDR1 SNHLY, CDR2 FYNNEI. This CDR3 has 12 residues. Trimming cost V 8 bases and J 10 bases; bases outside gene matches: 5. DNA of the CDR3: TGTGCCAGCCAACTAGCGGGGAACGAGCAGTTCTTC. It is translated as CASQLAGNEQFF.